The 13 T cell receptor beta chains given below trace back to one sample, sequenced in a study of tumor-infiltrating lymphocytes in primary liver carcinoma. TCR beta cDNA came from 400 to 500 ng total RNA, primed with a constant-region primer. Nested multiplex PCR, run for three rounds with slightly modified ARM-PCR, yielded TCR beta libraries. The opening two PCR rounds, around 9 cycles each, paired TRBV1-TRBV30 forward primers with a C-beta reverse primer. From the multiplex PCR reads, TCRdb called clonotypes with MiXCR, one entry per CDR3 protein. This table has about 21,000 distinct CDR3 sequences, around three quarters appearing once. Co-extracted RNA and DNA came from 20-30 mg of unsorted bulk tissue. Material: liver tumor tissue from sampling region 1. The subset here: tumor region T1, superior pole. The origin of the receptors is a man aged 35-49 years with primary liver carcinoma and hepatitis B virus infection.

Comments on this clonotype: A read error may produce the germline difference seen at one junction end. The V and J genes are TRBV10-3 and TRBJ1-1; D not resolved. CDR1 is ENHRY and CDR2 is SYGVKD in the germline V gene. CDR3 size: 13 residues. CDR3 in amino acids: CAIKAEEKTEAFF. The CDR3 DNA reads TGTGCCATCAAGGCAGAAGAGAAGACTGAAGCCTTCTTT.

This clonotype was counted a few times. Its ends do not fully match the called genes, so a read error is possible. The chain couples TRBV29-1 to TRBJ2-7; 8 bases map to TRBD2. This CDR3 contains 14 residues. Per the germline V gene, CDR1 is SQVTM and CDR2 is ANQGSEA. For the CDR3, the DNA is TGTAGCGCTGCAAACTCCGGGAGGGAATACGAGCAGTACTTC. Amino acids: CSAANSGREYEQYF.

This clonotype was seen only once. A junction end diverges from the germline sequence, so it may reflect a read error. The CDR3 sequence: CASSFFGQPCEQHF. CDR3 nucleotides: TGTGCCAGCAGTTTTTTTGGTCAGCCCTGCGAGCAGCACTTC. The chain has TRBV6-2 or TRBV6-3 and TRBJ2-7, with no clear D. The CDR3 is 14 amino acids. Per the germline V gene, CDR1 is MNHEY and CDR2 is SVGEGT.

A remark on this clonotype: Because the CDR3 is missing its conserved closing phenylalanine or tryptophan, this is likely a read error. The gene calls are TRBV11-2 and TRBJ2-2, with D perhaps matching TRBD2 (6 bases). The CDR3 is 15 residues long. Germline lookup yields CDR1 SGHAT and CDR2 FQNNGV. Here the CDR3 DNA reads TGTGCCAGCAACTTTGCGGGATCGAATACCGGGGAGCTGTTTTCT. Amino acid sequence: CASNFAGSNTGELFS.

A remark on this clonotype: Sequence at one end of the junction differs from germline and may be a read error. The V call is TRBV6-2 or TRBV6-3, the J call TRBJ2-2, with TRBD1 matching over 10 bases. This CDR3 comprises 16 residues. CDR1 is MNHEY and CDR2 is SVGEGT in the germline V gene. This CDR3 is CASNSPGQGLTGELFF. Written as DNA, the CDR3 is TGTGCCAGCAATTCTCCGGGACAGGGGCTCACCGGGGAGTTGTTTTTT.

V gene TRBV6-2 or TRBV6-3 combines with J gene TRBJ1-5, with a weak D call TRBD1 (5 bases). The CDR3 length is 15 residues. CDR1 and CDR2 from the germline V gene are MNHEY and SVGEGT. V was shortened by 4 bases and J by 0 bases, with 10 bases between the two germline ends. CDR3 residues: CASSLDSHSNQPQHF. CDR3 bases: TGTGCCAGCAGTTTAGACAGTCATAGCAATCAGCCCCAGCATTTT.

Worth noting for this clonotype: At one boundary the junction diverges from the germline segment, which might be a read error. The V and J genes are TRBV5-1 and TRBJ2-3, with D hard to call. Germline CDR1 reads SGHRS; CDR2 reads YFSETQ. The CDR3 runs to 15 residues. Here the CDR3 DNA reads TGCGCCTGCAGCCTGACATGGTTGACGCCAGATACGCAGTATTTT. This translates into CACSLTWLTPDTQYF.

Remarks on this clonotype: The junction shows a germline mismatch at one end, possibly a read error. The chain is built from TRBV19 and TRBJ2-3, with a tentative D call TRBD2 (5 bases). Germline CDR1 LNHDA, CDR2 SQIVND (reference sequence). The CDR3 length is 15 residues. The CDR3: CASRGGTGFTDMQYF. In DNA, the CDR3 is TGTGCCAGTAGAGGAGGAACGGGATTCACAGATATGCAGTATTTT.

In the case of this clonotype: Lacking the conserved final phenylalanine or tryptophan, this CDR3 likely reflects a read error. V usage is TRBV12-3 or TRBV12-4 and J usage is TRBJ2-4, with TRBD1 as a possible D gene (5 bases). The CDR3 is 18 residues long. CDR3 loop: CACSLWGGADIVKNIQYL. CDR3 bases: TGTGCCTGCAGTTTATGGGGTGGGGCGGACATAGTCAAAAACATTCAGTACTTA.

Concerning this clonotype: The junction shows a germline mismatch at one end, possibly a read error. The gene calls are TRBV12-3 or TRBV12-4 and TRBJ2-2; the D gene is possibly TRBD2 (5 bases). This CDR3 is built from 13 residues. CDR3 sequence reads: CASGGYSIGELFF. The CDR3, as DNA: TGTGCCAGCGGCGGCTACTCCATCGGGGAGTTGTTTTTT.

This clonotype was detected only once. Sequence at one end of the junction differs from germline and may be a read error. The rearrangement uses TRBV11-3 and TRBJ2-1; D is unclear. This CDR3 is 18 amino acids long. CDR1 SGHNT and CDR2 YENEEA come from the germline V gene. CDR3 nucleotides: TGTGTCAGCAGCTTACACCCCCCCGGGTCTAGTGGGTTCAATGAGCAGTTCTTC. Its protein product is CVSSLHPPGSSGFNEQFF.

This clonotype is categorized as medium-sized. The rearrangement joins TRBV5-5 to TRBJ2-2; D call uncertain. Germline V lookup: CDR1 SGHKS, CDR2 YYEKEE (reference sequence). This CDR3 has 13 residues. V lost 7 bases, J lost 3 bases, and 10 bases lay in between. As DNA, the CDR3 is TGTGCCAGCGTTATTCGGGACACCGGGGAGCTGTTTTTT. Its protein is CASVIRDTGELFF.

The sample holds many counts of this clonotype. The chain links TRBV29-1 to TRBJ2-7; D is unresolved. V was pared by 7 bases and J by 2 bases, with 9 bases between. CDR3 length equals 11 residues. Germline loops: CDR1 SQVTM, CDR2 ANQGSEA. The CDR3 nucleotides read TGCAGCGGAAGGGTTGCCTACGAGCAGTACTTC. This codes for CSGRVAYEQYF.